The 4 T cell receptor beta chains given below trace back to one sample, sequenced in a study of cytomegalovirus exposure and HLA in healthy donors. The PCR used 60 Vbeta and 13 Jbeta primers. Assay: immunoSEQ multiplex PCR; the TCRdb copy retains only in-frame clones and omits some. The repertoire holds about 200,000 clones, with approximately 79% as singletons. Sequences were obtained from PBMCs. Receptor source: a man aged 50-60 years in good health and CMV-seronegative.

The V gene is TRBV18, the J gene TRBJ2-7; 9 positions match TRBD2. Germline CDR1 and CDR2: KGHSH and LQKENI. The CDR3 totals 14 residues. With 3 bases clipped from V and 7 bases from J, the junction kept 7 bases outside the gene matches. The chain's CDR3 is CASSPQGTSGEQYF. The DNA for the CDR3 is TGTGCCAGCTCACCCCAGGGAACTAGCGGGGAGCAGTACTTC.

This sequence joins TRBV28 and TRBJ1-2; D remains ambiguous. The V and J ends lost 6 bases and 7 bases respectively, with 12 bases between them. The CDR3 is 12 amino acids. CDR1 and CDR2 from the germline V gene are MDHEN and SYDVKM. The CDR3 coding sequence is TGTGCCAGCAGATCCTCTTTGCGTGGCTACACCTTC. This sequence encodes CASRSSLRGYTF.

V gene TRBV5-1 combines with J gene TRBJ1-6; a possible D gene is TRBD1 (6 bases). The V end was cut by 4 bases, the J end by 12 bases, with 14 bases between. CDR1 and CDR2 from the germline V gene are SGHRS and YFSETQ. The CDR3 sequence is 13 residues long. CDR3 sequence: CASSALQGRPLHF. The CDR3 nucleotides read TGCGCCAGCAGCGCCCTACAGGGCAGACCCCTCCACTTT.

The chain recombines TRBV4-1 with TRBJ1-2; 11 bases are a match to TRBD1. Germline trimming cut 0 bases from V and 6 bases from J; bases unmatched to any gene: 9. The V gene's germline CDR1 is MGHRA and CDR2 YSYEKL. The CDR3 length is 17 residues. CDR3 nucleotide sequence: TGCGCCAGCAGCCAAGATCCCGGGACAGGGGGAAAGAATGGCTACACCTTC. Translating gives CASSQDPGTGGKNGYTF.